The present TCR beta chain was sequenced within a study of shared clonotypes between healthy human individuals (dated by TCRdb to the early 2020s). Describing the broader study: The cohort included three men and a couple of women between 18 and 49 years of age. Per donor, three plates each were used for CD4 naive and CD4 memory, two for CD8 naive, and one for CD8 memory. To estimate repertoire size and how much clonotype sharing occurs between individuals, the study deeply sequenced the blood TCR repertoires of 4 to 6 healthy adults. To increase sequencing depth and limit assay-specific biases, TCR repertoire library preparation and sequencing were carried out by different laboratories using diverse techniques. Per donor, leukapheresis produced somewhere between about 0.94 and 9 billion PBMCs. General findings and caveats noted by the study authors: Larger estimated clonotype richness was generally found for naive subsets than for memory subsets. Incomplete sequencing was indicated by rarefaction of sorted-subset datasets, despite the large sequencing depth. Based on pairwise subsampling, the degree of clonotype sharing among donors was expected to be affected by sequencing depth. Compared with non-shared clonotypes, clonotypes shared by all four sorted-subset donors had higher generation probabilities. The genetic and exposure-history diversity represented was limited by the small number of donors. Only blood was sampled, and tissue TCR repertoires likely differ from those in blood. Sharing across a handful of donors was observed for approximately 5% of naive CD4, about 3.2% of naive CD8, 2% to 2.5% of memory CD4, and approximately 0.41% of memory CD8 clonotypes.

V is cut by 5 bases and J by 4 bases, and the space between the germline ends is 9 bases. Including the terminal cysteine and phenylalanine, the CDR3 comprises 12 residues. The DNA shown is the 36-base CDR3, in frame from base 1. For CDR1 and CDR2, the germline V gene lists MDHEN and SYDVKM. The donors were healthy, HIV-negative adults with no recently reported acute infections or vaccinations. Every donor was a Caucasian adult living in Nashville, Tennessee, USA. Magnetic negative selection was used to enrich CD4+ T cells, after which naive cells were positively selected on CD45RA and the negative fraction became the memory subset. Blood was obtained by leukapheresis, after which PBMCs were separated by Ficoll-Histopaque density gradient centrifugation and cryopreserved in liquid nitrogen vapor phase. Analytical flow cytometry was used to check the purity and quantity of every magnetically sorted T cell population. Each sorted fraction had its genomic DNA isolated and then quantified by UV absorbance on a Nanodrop 2000c.

Using the deep immunoSEQ assay, multiplex PCR amplified TCR CDR3 regions from genomic DNA. Extracted genomic DNA from each cell subset was spread evenly across all wells of several immunoSEQ 96-well plates, with each plate serving as a replicate. Each replicate PCR for sorted subsets received about 180 ng genomic DNA, equal to 30,000 or so T cell genomes. Purified libraries were measured with a Qubit 3.0 fluorometer, size-checked on a Bioanalyzer 2100, and measured again with the KAPA Library Quantification kit. Each immunoSEQ 96-well plate was sequenced on its own single-read 150-cycle Illumina NextSeq 550 flow cell. Processing in the source paper ran as follows. Because the immunoSEQ output included only junctional sequences and no quality scores, the filtering could not be the same as the filtering used for full-length reads. To assign V/J genes and CDR3, sequences were annotated using PyIR, a Python wrapper for IgBLAST v1.9, with IMGT germline references. Any read was removed if the V/J assignment was weak (E-value above 1e-6), the CDR3 was missing, or the read contained stop codons, out-of-frame junctions, or ambiguous translated residues. V3J clonotypes were defined by identical inferred V gene, J gene, and CDR3 amino acid sequence. The percentage overlap between two repertoires was calculated by dividing the number of shared unique clonotypes by the size of the smaller repertoire. Repertoire richness was assessed with RTK rarefaction, the Chao1 estimator, and Recon v2.1 estimates of unobserved clonotypes. Generation probabilities were computed with OLGA for all TCRbeta clonotypes obtained by the gDNA method from four donors. TCRdb took this table from immuneACCESS and kept in-frame rearrangements with V and J called. Such tables lack part of the clones; where checked against another copy, unresolved V genes explain under half of the gap, and the rest is unexplained. The V and J calls and the clone size are those of that table, but D and trimming were determined from the DNA. The sample data list fewer than 2.5 million clones, and approximately 93% of these were observed just once. 0.36% of the sample lies in the top ten.

With regard to this clone: The antigen it recognizes is unknown. No clone much larger than this one lies a single base away; base qualities are absent. Other DNA sequences from this sample encode an identical CDR3 as well.

The TCR comes from a man aged 18 to 30 in good health. Some clones in this sample may be carry-over from other donors' samples. Input material: naive CD4+ T cells from PBMCs. Interpreted using the paper, the cell subset or site label stands for: CD45RA+ positively selected. The chain links TRBV28 with TRBJ2-7; the D gene assignment is ambiguous. The DNA reads TGTGCCAGCAGTCCTCTCGAATACGAGCAGTACTTC. Protein translation: CASSPLEYEQYF.